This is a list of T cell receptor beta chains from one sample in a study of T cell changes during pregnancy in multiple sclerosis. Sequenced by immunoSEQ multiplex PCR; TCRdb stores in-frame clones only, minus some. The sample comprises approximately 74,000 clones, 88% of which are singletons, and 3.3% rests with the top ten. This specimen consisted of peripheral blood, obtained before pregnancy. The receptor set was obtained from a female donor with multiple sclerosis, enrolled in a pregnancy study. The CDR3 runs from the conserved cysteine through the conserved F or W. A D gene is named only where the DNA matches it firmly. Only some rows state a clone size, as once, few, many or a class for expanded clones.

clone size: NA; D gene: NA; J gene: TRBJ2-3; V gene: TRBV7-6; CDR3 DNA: TGTGCCAGCAGCTTAGCAGACACCAGAGATACGCAGTATTTT; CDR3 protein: CASSLADTRDTQYF
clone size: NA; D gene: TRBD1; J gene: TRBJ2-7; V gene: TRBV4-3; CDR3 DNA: TGCGCCAGCAGCCAAGACGCGGAGAAGGGGGGACAGGCGAGCTCCTACGAGCAGTACTTC; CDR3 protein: CASSQDAEKGGQASSYEQYF
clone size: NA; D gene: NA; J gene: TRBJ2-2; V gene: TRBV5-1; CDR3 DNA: TGCGCCAGCAGCTTACCGGGAAAGAACACCGGGGAGCTGTTTTTT; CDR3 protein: CASSLPGKNTGELFF
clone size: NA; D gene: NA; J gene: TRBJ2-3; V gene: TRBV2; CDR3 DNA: TGTGCCAGCAGTTCCCCGGACTTCACAGATACGCAGTATTTT; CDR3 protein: CASSSPDFTDTQYF
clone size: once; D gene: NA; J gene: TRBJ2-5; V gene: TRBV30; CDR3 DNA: TGTGCCTGGAGTGTTGGACTATCGGGGGAGACCCAGTACTTC; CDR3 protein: CAWSVGLSGETQYF
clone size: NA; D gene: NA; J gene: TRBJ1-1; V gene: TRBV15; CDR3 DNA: TGTGCCACCAGCAGAGGGGCAGGGAAGGATAACACTGAAGCTTTCTTT; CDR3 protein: CATSRGAGKDNTEAFF
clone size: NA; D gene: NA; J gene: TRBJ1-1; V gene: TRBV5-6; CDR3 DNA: TGTGCCAGCAGCTTGGTGGGGGGGAGGTACACTGAAGCTTTCTTT; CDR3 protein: CASSLVGGRYTEAFF
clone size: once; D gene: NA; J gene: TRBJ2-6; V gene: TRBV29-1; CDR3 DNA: TGCAGCGCCTTCCGGGACATAGGTTCTGGGGCCAACGTCCTGACTTTC; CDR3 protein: CSAFRDIGSGANVLTF
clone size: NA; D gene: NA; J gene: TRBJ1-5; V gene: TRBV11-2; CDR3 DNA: TGTGCCAGCAGCTTAGAGGGCCAAGGCAATCAGCCCCAGCATTTT; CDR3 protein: CASSLEGQGNQPQHF
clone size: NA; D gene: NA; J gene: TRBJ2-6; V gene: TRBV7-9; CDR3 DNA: TGTGCCAGCTCTCTTGCTGGGGCCAACGTCCTGACTTTC; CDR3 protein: CASSLAGANVLTF
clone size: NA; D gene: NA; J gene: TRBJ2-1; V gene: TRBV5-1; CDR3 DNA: TGCGCCAGCAGCTTGGTAAGGGGGAAGAATGAGCAGTTCTTC; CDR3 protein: CASSLVRGKNEQFF
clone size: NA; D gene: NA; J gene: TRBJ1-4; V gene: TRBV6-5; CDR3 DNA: TGTGCCAGCAGTTACGCCCGGGGGGAACTGTTTTTT; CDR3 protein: CASSYARGELFF
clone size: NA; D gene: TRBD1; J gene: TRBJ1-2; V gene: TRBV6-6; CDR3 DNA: TGTGCCACTACCCCCGGGGGACAGTACTATGGCTACACCTTC; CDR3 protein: CATTPGGQYYGYTF
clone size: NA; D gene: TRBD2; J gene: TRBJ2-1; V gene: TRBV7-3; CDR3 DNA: TGTGCCAGCAAGCCTAGCGGGGGCCCCTTCACTGAGCAGTTCTTC; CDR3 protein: CASKPSGGPFTEQFF
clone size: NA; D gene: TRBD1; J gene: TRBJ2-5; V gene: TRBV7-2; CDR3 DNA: TGTGCCAGCAGCCCCAGGGGGCGCACCCAAGAGACCCAGTACTTC; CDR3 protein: CASSPRGRTQETQYF
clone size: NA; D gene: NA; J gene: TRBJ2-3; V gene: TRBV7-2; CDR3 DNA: TGTGCCAGCAGCTTATATCCGGGAGCCTCCACAGATACGCAGTATTTT; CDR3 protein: CASSLYPGASTDTQYF
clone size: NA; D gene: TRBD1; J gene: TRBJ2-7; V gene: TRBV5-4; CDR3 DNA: TGTGCCAGCAGTAAACAGGGGGCGTCTTACGAGCAGTACTTC; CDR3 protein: CASSKQGASYEQYF
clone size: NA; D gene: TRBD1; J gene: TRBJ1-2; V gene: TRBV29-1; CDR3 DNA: TGCAGCGGGAAGGTTGAGACAGGGGCCTATGGCTACACCTTC; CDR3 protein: CSGKVETGAYGYTF
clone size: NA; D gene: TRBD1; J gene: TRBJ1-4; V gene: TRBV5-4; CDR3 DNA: TGTGCCAGCAGCTTCGAGACAGGGGGTGAAAAACTGTTTTTT; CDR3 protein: CASSFETGGEKLFF
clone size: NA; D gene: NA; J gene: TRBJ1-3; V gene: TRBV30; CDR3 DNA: TGTGCCGCGAAACAGGGCCCTGGAAACACCATATATTTT; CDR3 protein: CAAKQGPGNTIYF
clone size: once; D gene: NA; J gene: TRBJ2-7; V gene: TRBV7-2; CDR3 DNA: TGTGCCAGCAGACTAGCTCGTGAGCAGTACTTC; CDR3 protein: CASRLAREQYF
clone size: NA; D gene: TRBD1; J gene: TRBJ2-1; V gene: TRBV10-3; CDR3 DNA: TGTGCCATCAGAGACAGGGAATACAATGAGCAGTTCTTC; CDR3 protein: CAIRDREYNEQFF
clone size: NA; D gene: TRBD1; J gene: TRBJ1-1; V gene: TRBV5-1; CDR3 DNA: TGCGCCAGCAGCTTGGCCGGCGGGACAGTTAACACTGAAGCTTTCTTT; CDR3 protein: CASSLAGGTVNTEAFF
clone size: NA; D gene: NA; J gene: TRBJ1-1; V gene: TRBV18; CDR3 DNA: TGTGCCAGCTCACCCCCAGGGGTGAACACTGAAGCTTTCTTT; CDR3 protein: CASSPPGVNTEAFF
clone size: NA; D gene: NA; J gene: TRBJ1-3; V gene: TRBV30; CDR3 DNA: TGTGCCTGGAGTGTAGGTCAGGGATCTGGAAACACCATATATTTT; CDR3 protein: CAWSVGQGSGNTIYF
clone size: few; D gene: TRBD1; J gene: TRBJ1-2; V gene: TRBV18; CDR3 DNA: TGTGCCAGCTCACCAATGGGACAGGGTTATGGCTACACCTTC; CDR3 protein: CASSPMGQGYGYTF
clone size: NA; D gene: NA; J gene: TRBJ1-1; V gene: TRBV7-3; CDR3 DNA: TGTGCCAGCAGCTCCAGGGCGACCACTGAAGCTTTCTTT; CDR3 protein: CASSSRATTEAFF
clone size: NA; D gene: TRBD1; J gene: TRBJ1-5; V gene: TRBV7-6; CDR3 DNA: TGTGCCAGCAGCGAGGGACAGGGGGTAAATCAGCCCCAGCATTTT; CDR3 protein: CASSEGQGVNQPQHF
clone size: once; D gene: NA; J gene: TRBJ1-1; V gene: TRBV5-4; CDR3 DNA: TGTGCCAGCAGCCCCGGGTCCTCTACTTTGAACACTGAAGCTTTCTTT; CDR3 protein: CASSPGSSTLNTEAFF
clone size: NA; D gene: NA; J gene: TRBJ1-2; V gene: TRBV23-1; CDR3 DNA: TGCGCCAGCAGTCTTAGGGGGTTCGGTTTCGCTAACTATGGCTACACCTTC; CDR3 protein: CASSLRGFGFANYGYTF
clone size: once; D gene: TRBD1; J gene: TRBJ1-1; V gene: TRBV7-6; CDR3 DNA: TGTGCCAGCAGCCCTCTACAGGGGGTGAACACTGAAGCTTTCTTT; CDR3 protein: CASSPLQGVNTEAFF
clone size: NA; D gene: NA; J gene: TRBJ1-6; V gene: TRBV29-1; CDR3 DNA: TGCAGCGTTCAGTTACAGGGCAATTCACCCCTCCACTTT; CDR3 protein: CSVQLQGNSPLHF
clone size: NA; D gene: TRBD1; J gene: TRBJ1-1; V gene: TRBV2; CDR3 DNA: TGTGCCAGCAGTCTCAGGACAGGGCTTACTGAAGCTTTCTTT; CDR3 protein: CASSLRTGLTEAFF
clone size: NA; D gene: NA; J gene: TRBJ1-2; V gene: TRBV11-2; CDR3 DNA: TGTGCCAGCAGCTTAGAGTGGCAGGGAGGCTACACCTTC; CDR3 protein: CASSLEWQGGYTF
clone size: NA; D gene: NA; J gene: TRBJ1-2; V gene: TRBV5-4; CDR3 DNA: TGTGCCAGCAGTCCCGACACCTACTATGGCTACACCTTC; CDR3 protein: CASSPDTYYGYTF
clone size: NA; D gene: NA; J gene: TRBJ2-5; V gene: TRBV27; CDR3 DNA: TGTGCCAGCAGTTTACGGTACCAAGAGACCCAGTACTTC; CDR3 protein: CASSLRYQETQYF
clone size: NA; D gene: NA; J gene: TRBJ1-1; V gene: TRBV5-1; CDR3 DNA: TGCGCCAGCAGCTTGGCCCGGGGGTCGGACACTGAAGCTTTCTTT; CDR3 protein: CASSLARGSDTEAFF
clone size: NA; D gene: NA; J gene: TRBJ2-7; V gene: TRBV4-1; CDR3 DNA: TGCGCCAGCAGCCAAGATCAGGGGCTAAACGAGCAGTACTTC; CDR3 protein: CASSQDQGLNEQYF
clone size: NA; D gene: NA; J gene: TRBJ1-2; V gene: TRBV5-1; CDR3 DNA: TGCGCCAGCAGCTTGGTTCCGGGGACAAACTATGGCTACACCTTC; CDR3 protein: CASSLVPGTNYGYTF
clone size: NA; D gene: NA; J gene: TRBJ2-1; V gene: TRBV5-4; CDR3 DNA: TGTGCCAGCACCGCCCGGAGCGCGAAGCACCTCAATGAGCAGTTCTTC; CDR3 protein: CASTARSAKHLNEQFF
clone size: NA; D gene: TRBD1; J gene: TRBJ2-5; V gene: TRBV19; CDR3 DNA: TGTGCCAGTAGGGACAGGGGGCGAGAGACCCAGTACTTC; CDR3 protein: CASRDRGRETQYF
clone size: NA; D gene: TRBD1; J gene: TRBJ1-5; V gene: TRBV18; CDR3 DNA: TGTGCCAGCGTACCGGGACAGGGTGAGCCCCAGCATTTT; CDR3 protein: CASVPGQGEPQHF
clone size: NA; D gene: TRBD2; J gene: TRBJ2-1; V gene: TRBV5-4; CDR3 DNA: TGTGCCAGCAGCCTCGGGACTAGCGGTTACAATGAGCAGTTCTTC; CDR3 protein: CASSLGTSGYNEQFF
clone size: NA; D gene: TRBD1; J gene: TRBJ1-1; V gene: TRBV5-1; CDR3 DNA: TGCGCCAGCAGCTTAGAGACAGGGCAACGATACGCTTTCTTT; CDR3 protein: CASSLETGQRYAFF
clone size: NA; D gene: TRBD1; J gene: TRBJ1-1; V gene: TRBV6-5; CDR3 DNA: TGTGCCAGCAGTTACTCGAGGACAGGGGACACTGAAGCTTTCTTT; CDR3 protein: CASSYSRTGDTEAFF
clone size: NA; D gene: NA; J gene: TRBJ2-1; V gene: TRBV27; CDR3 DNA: TGTGCCAGCAGTTCCGCCTTGGCCACTGAGCAGTTCTTC; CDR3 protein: CASSSALATEQFF
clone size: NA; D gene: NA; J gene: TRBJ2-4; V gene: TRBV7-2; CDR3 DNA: TGTGCCAGCAGGCCGACGGTCGGGTCGGGAAACATTCAGTACTTC; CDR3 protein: CASRPTVGSGNIQYF